A selection of T cell receptor beta chains follows, all from one sample in a study of blood T cell repertoires in COVID-19. TCRdb keeps only in-frame clones here, not all; method: immunoSEQ multiplex PCR. The table includes about 400,000 clones, 86% detected once. Input material: peripheral blood. The source is a woman in her fifties or sixties with COVID-19, enrolled during active disease. The CDR3 runs from the conserved cysteine through the conserved F or W. Each record gives: V gene, J gene, CDR3 length, D gene, CDR3 DNA, CDR3 protein. The D gene is left open where the match is weak.

v_call: TRBV3-1/TRBV3-2
j_call: TRBJ1-1
cdr3_length: 14
d_call: NA
cdr3_nt: TGTGCCAGCAGCCAAGAGGCAGGGAACACTGAAGCTTTCTTT
cdr3_aa: CASSQEAGNTEAFF

v_call: TRBV6-5
j_call: TRBJ2-7
cdr3_length: 14
d_call: NA
cdr3_nt: TGTGCCAGCAGTTACTCTTCACAGGGTTACGAGCAGTACTTC
cdr3_aa: CASSYSSQGYEQYF

v_call: TRBV2
j_call: TRBJ2-7
cdr3_length: 13
d_call: TRBD2
cdr3_nt: TGTGCCAGCAGTGTATCCACTAGCGGCGAGCAGTACTTC
cdr3_aa: CASSVSTSGEQYF

v_call: TRBV6-2/TRBV6-3
j_call: TRBJ1-4
cdr3_length: 16
d_call: TRBD1
cdr3_nt: TGTGCCAGCAGTTACCGGGGGACAGGAAAAAATGAAAAACTGTTTTTT
cdr3_aa: CASSYRGTGKNEKLFF

v_call: TRBV6-2/TRBV6-3
j_call: TRBJ2-2
cdr3_length: 16
d_call: NA
cdr3_nt: TGTGCCAGCAGTTACATCCCCCTAGCCACAGCCGGGGAGCTGTTTTTT
cdr3_aa: CASSYIPLATAGELFF

v_call: TRBV3-1/TRBV3-2
j_call: TRBJ2-1
cdr3_length: 15
d_call: NA
cdr3_nt: TGTGCCAGCAGCCAAAGGTCTAGCCCGTACAATGAGCAGTTCTTC
cdr3_aa: CASSQRSSPYNEQFF

v_call: TRBV9
j_call: TRBJ2-1
cdr3_length: 17
d_call: TRBD1
cdr3_nt: TGTGCCAGCAGCGAGTCAAGGACAGGGGGGGCCTACAATGAGCAGTTCTTC
cdr3_aa: CASSESRTGGAYNEQFF

v_call: TRBV6-5
j_call: TRBJ1-3
cdr3_length: 12
d_call: NA
cdr3_nt: TGTGCCAGTAAGCTCTCTGGAAACACCATATATTTT
cdr3_aa: CASKLSGNTIYF

v_call: TRBV9
j_call: TRBJ2-3
cdr3_length: 16
d_call: NA
cdr3_nt: TGTGCCAGCAGCGTAGCCCAGATAAGTGATTCAGATACGCAGTATTTT
cdr3_aa: CASSVAQISDSDTQYF

v_call: TRBV4-2
j_call: TRBJ2-3
cdr3_length: 16
d_call: TRBD2
cdr3_nt: TGTGCCAGCAGTCAAGGACTAGCGGGGGGAACAGATACGCAGTATTTT
cdr3_aa: CASSQGLAGGTDTQYF

v_call: TRBV7-3
j_call: TRBJ2-2
cdr3_length: 13
d_call: NA
cdr3_nt: TGTGCCAGCAGCCGCGGACTCACCGGGGAGCTGTTTTTT
cdr3_aa: CASSRGLTGELFF

v_call: TRBV10-3
j_call: TRBJ2-7
cdr3_length: 16
d_call: TRBD2
cdr3_nt: TGTGCCATCAGTGAGGTTATAACTAGCGGAAACTACGAGCAGTACTTC
cdr3_aa: CAISEVITSGNYEQYF

v_call: TRBV12-5
j_call: TRBJ2-7
cdr3_length: 15
d_call: NA
cdr3_nt: TGTGCTAGTGGTTTGGGGACTCTAGGAGGGTTCGAGCAGTACTTC
cdr3_aa: CASGLGTLGGFEQYF